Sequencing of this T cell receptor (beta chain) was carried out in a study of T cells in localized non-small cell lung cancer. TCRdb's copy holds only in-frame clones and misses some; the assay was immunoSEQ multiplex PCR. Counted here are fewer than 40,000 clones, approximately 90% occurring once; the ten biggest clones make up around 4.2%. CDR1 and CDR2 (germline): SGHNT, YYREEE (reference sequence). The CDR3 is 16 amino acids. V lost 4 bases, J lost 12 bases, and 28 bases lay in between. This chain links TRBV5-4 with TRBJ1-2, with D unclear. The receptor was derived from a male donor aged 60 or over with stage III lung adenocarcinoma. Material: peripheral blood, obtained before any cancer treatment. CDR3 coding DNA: TGTGCCAGCAGCCCCAATAGGGCGGACCTCAGGTACAAGGACACCTTC. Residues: CASSPNRADLRYKDTF.